The 9 T cell receptor beta chains below all came from one sample that was sequenced in a study of blood T cell repertoires in COVID-19. Clones were sequenced by immunoSEQ multiplex PCR, and TCRdb holds only the in-frame ones, with some missing. The sample consists of 250,000 to 350,000 clones, 65% to 85% of them appearing once. Sequenced: peripheral blood. The receptors here all came from a person aged 70 to 80 with COVID-19, enrolled during active disease.

A single count supports this clone. J is TRBJ1-6 and V is TRBV14; D unresolved. CDR1 and CDR2 from the germline V gene are SGHDN and FVKESK. The CDR3 has 14 amino acids. With 4 bases removed from V and 0 bases from J, the gap between germline ends came to 4 bases. CDR3 nucleotides: TGTGCCAGCAGCCCGAGCTCCTATAATTCACCCCTCCACTTT. Amino acids: CASSPSSYNSPLHF.

The J gene is TRBJ2-1, the V gene TRBV7-2; TRBD2 agrees at 11 bases. This CDR3 is built from 17 residues. V gave up 5 bases and J gave up 5 bases; unmatched junction bases: 11. Germline loops: CDR1 SGHTA, CDR2 FQGNSA. CDR3: CASSEQGTSGLDNEQFF. CDR3 in DNA: TGTGCCAGCAGCGAGCAAGGGACTAGCGGACTAGACAATGAGCAGTTCTTC.

The gene calls are TRBV18 and TRBJ1-1; D perhaps matches TRBD1 (6 bases). Germline-derived CDR1 and CDR2 are KGHSH and LQKENI. The germline V and J ends were trimmed by 6 bases and 8 bases, with 16 bases remaining between them. The CDR3 length is 13 residues. CDR3 sequence (DNA): TGTGCCAGCTCGGAATCACAGGGAGGGGAAGCTTTCTTT. Amino acid sequence: CASSESQGGEAFF.

The V and J genes are TRBV6-2 or TRBV6-3 and TRBJ2-1; the D is unclear. The CDR3 totals 16 residues. V lost 3 bases to trimming and J lost 0 bases, with 12 bases between them. CDR1 MNHEY and CDR2 SVGEGT come from the germline V gene. The CDR3 protein is CASSYPATGSYNEQFF. DNA for the CDR3: TGTGCCAGCAGTTATCCGGCGACGGGCTCCTACAATGAGCAGTTCTTC.

The chain employs TRBV19 and TRBJ2-5; TRBD2 agrees at 9 bases. Unmatched junction bases numbered 7, after V lost 9 bases and J lost 2 bases. Per germline, CDR1 LNHDA and CDR2 SQIVND (reference sequence). CDR3 length equals 14 residues. In DNA, the CDR3 is TGTGCCAGCCGGCGGGGGGGGAGGCAAGAGACCCAGTACTTC. Translated: CASRRGGRQETQYF.

The gene calls are TRBV28 and TRBJ2-5, with 13 bases identical to TRBD2. Germline CDR1 reads MDHEN; CDR2 reads SYDVKM. J lost 13 bases, V lost 3 bases, and 8 bases had no gene match. The CDR3 runs 14 residues. The CDR3 loop reads CASSLGGTSGVPYF. As DNA, the CDR3 is TGTGCCAGCAGTTTGGGGGGGACTAGCGGGGTACCGTACTTC.

The V and J genes are TRBV7-2 and TRBJ1-1, with 9 bases aligning to TRBD1. This CDR3 contains 14 residues. Trimming took 5 bases from V and 5 from J; bases not matched to a gene: 6. Germline CDR1 SGHTA, CDR2 FQGNSA. The chain's CDR3 is CASSQGQGATEAFF. DNA for the CDR3: TGTGCCAGCAGCCAGGGACAGGGAGCAACTGAAGCTTTCTTT.

The chain joins TRBV19 to TRBJ1-5; no clear D. Trimming pared 0 bases from V and 6 bases from J, leaving 9 bases between. CDR3 size: 14 residues. The germline V gene encodes CDR1 LNHDA and CDR2 SQIVND (reference sequence). CDR3 DNA sequence: TGTGCCAGTAGTATAGATCCCTTGAGTCAGCCCCAGCATTTT. It specifies CASSIDPLSQPQHF. Complete variable domain (other parts from reference TRBV19 and TRBJ1-5): DGGITQSPKYLFRKEGQNVTLSCEQNLNHDAMYWYRQDPGQGLRLIYYSQIVNDFQKGDIAEGYSVSREKKESFPLTVTSAQKNPTAFYLCASSIDPLSQPQHFGDGTRLSIL.

The gene calls are TRBV7-2 and TRBJ1-5; D is possibly TRBD1 (5 bases). The ends were cut back, 2 bases at V and 5 bases at J, with 19 bases in the middle. CDR1 SGHTA and CDR2 FQGNSA come from the germline V gene. The CDR3 covers 17 residues. The CDR3 here is CASSLWSPAGLDQPQHF. Here the CDR3 DNA reads TGTGCCAGCAGCTTATGGTCCCCCGCAGGGCTCGATCAGCCCCAGCATTTT.